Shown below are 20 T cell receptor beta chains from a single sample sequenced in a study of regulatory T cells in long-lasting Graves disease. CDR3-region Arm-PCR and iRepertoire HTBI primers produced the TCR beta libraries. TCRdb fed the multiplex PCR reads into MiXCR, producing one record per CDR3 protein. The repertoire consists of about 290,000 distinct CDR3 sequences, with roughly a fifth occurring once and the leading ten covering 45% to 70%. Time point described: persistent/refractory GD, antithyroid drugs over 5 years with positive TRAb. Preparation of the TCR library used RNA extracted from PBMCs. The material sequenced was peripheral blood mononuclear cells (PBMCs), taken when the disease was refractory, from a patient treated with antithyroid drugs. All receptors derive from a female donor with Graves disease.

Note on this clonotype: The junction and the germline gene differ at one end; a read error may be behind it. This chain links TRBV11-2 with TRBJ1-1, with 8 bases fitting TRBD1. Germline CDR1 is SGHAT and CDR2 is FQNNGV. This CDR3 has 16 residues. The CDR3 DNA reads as TGTGCCAGCAGCTTAGATGGTACAGGGGGAGGCACTGAAGTTTTCTTT. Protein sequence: CASSLDGTGGGTEVFF.

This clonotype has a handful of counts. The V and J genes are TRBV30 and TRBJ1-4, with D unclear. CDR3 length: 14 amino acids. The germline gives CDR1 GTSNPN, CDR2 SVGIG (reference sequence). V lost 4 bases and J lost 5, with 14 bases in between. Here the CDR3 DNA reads TGTGCCTGGAATAGAAACCAAAGAAATGAAAAACTGTTTTTT. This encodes CAWNRNQRNEKLFF.

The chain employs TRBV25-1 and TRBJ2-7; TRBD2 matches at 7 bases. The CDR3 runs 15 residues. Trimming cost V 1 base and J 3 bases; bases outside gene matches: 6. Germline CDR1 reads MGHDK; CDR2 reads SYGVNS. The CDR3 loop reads CASSEWSSGNYEQYF. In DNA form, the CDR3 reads TGTGCCAGCAGTGAATGGTCTAGCGGAAACTACGAGCAGTACTTC.

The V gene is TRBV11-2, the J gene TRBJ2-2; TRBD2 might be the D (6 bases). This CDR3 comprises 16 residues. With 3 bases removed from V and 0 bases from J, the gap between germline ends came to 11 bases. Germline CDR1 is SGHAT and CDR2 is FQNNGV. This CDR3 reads CASSLGGGANTGELFF. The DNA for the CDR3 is TGTGCCAGCAGCTTGGGGGGAGGCGCGAACACCGGGGAGCTGTTTTTT.

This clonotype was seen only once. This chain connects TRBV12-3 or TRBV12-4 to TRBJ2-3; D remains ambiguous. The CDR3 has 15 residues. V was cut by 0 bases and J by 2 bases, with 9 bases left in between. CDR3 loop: CASSLADPYTDTQYF. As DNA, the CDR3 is TGTGCCAGCAGTTTAGCGGATCCCTACACAGATACGCAGTATTTT.

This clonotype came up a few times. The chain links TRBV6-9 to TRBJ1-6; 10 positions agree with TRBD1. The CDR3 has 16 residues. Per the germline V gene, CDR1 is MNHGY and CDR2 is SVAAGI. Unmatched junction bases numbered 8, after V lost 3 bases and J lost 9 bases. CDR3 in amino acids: CASSYSTTGGISPLHF. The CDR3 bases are TGTGCCAGCAGTTACTCTACGACAGGGGGCATTTCACCCCTCCACTTT.

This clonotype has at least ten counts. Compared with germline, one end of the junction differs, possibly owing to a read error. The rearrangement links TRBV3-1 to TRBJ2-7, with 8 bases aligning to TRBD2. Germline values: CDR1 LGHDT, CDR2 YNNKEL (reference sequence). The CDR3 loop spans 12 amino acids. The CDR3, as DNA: TGTGCCAGCAGCCAAGATCCGGGACTAGTCGTCTTC. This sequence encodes CASSQDPGLVVF.

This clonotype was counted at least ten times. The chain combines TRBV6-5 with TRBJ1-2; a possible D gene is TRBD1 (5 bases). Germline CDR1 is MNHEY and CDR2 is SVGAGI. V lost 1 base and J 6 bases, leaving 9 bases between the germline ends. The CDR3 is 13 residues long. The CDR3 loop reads CASSYLGTDGYTF. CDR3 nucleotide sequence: TGTGCCAGCAGTTACTTAGGGACGGATGGCTACACCTTC.

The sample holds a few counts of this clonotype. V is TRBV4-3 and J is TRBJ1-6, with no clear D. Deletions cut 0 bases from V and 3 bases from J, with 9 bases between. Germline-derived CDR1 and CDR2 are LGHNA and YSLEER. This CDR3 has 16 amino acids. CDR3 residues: CASSQDRAGYNSPLHF. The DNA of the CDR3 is TGCGCCAGCAGCCAAGATCGGGCAGGCTATAATTCACCCCTCCACTTT.

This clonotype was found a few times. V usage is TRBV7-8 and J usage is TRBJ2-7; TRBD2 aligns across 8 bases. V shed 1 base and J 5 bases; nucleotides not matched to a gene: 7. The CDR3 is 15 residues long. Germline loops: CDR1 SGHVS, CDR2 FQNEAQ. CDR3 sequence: CASSLVSSGRDEQYF. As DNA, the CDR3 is TGTGCCAGCAGCTTAGTATCCAGCGGGAGAGACGAGCAGTACTTC.

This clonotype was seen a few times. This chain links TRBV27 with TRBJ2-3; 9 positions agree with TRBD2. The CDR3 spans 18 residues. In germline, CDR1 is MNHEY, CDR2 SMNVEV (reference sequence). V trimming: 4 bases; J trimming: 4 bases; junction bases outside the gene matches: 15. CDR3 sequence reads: CASSSRGVAGVPPDTQYF. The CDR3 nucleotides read TGTGCCAGCAGTTCTAGGGGGGTAGCGGGAGTGCCCCCAGATACGCAGTATTTT.

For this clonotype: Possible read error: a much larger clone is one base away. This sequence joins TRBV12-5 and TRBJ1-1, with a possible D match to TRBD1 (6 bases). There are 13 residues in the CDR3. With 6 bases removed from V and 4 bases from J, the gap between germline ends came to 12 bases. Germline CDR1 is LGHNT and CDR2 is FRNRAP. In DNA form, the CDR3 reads TGTGCTAGTGGAGCCACAGGGACCACTGAAGCTTTCTTT. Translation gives CASGATGTTEAFF.

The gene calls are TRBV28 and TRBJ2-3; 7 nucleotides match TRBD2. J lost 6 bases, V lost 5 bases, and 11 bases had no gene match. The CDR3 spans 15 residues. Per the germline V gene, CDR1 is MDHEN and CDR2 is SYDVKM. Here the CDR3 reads CASSTRSGTRDTQYF. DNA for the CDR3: TGTGCCAGCAGTACCCGGAGCGGGACTCGGGATACGCAGTATTTT.

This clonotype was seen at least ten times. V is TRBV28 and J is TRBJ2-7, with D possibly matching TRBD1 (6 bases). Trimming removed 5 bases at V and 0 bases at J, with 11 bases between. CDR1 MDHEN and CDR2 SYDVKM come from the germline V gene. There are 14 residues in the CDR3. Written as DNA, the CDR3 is TGTGCCAGCAGTCGACAGGATAGCTCCTACGAGCAGTACTTC. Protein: CASSRQDSSYEQYF.

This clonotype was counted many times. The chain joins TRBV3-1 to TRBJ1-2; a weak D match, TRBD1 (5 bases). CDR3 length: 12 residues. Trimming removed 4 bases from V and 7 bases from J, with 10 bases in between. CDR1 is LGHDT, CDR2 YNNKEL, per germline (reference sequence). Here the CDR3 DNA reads TGTGCCAGCAGCCCCGGACATCGTGGCTACACCTTC. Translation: CASSPGHRGYTF. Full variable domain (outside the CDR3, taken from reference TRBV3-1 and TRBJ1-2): DTAVSQTPKYLVTQMGNDKSIKCEQNLGHDTMYWYKQDSKKFLKIMFSYNNKELIINETVPNRFSPKSPDKAHLNLHINSLELGDSAVYFCASSPGHRGYTFGSGTRLTVV.

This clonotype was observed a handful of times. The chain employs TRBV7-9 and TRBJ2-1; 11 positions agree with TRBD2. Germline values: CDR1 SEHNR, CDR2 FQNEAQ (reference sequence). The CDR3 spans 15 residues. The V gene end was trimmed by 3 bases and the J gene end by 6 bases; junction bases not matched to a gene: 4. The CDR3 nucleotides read TGTGCCAGCAGCTTTTTAGCGGGAGGGTCCAATGAGCAGTTCTTC. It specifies CASSFLAGGSNEQFF.

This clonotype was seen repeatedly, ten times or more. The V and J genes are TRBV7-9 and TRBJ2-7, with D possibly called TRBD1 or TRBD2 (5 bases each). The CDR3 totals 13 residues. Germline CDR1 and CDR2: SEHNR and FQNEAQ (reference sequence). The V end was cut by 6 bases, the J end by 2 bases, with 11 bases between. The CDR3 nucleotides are TGTGCCAGCAGGGTCGGGGCCACCTACGAGCAGTACTTC. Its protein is CASRVGATYEQYF.

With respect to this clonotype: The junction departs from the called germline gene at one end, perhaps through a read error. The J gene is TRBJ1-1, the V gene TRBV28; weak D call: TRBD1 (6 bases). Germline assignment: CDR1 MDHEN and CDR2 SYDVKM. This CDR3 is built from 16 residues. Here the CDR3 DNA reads TGTGCCAGCAGTTACTCGTCACGGGGGCCGAACACTAAAGCTTTCTTT. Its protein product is CASSYSSRGPNTKAFF.

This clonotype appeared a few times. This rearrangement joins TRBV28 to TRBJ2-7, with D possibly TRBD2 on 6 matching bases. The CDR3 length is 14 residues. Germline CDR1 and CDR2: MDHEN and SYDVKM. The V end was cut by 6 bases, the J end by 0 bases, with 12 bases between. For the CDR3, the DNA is TGTGCCAGCAGACTTTTGGGGGGCTCCTACGAGCAGTACTTC. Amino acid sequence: CASRLLGGSYEQYF. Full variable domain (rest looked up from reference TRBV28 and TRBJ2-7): DVKVTQSSRYLVKRTGEKVFLECVQDMDHENMFWYRQDPGLGLRLIYFSYDVKMKEKGDIPEGYSVSREKKERFSLILESASTNQTSMYLCASRLLGGSYEQYFGPGTRLTVT.

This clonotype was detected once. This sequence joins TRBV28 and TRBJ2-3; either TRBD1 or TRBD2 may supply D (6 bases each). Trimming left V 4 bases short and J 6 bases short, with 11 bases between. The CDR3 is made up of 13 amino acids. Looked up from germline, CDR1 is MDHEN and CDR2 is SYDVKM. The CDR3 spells CASSSGAADTQYF. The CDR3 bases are TGTGCCAGCAGTTCGGGGGCCGCTGATACGCAGTATTTT.